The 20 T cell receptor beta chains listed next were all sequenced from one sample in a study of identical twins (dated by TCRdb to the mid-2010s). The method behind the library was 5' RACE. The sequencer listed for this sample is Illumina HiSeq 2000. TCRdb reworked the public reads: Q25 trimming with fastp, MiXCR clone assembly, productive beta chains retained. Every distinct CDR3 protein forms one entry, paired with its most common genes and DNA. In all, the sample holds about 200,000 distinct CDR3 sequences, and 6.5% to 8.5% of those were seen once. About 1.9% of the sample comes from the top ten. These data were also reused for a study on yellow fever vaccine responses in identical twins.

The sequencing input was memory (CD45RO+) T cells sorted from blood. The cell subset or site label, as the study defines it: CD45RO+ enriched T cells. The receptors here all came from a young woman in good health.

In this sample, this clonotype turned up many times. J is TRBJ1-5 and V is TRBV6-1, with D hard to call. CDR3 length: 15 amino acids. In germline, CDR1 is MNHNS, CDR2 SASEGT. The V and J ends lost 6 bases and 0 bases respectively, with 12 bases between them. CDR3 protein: CASSPLPDSNQPQHF. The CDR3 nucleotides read TGTGCCAGCAGCCCTCTCCCGGATAGCAATCAGCCCCAGCATTTT.

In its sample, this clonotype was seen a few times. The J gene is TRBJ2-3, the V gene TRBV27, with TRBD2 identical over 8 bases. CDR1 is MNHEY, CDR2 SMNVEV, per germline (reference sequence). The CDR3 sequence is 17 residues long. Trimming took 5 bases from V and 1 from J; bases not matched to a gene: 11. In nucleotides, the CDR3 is TGTGCCAGCAGTCCCAGGGCTAGCGGGTGGCGCACAGATACGCAGTATTTT. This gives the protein CASSPRASGWRTDTQYF.

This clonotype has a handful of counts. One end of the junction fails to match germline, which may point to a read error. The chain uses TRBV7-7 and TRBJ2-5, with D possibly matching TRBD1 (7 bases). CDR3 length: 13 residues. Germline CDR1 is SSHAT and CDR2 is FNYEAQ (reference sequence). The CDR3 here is CASSQTGRETQYF. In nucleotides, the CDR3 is TGTGCTAGCAGCCAGACAGGGAGGGAGACCCAGTACTTC.

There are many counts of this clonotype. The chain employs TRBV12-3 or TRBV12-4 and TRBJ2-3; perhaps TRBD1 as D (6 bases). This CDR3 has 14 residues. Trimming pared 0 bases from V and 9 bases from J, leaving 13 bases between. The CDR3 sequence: CASSLALQQGTQYF. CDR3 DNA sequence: TGTGCCAGCAGTTTAGCGCTCCAACAGGGCACGCAGTATTTT.

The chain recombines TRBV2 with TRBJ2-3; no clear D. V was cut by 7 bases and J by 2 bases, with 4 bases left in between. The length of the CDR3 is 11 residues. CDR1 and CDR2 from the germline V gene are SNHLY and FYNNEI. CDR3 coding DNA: TGTGCCAGCACTATCACAGATACGCAGTATTTT. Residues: CASTITDTQYF. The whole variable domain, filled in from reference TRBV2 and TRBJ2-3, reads EPEVTQTPSHQVTQMGQEVILRCVPISNHLYFYWYRQILGQKVEFLVSFYNNEISEKSEIFDDQFSVERPDGSNFTLKIRSTKLEDSAMYFCASTITDTQYFGPGTRLTVL.

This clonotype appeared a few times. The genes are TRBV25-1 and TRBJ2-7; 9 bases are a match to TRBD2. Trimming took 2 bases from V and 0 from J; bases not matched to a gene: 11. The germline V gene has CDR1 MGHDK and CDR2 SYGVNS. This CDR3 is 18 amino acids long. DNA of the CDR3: TGTGCCAGCAGTGAAACTCGACTAGCGGAAACCAGCTCCTACGAGCAGTACTTC. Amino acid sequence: CASSETRLAETSSYEQYF.

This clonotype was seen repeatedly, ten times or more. Here the CDR3 DNA reads TGTGCCAGCAGTGCTACAGAGACCCAGTACTTC. It translates to CASSATETQYF. The chain carries TRBV6-1 and TRBJ2-5; D remains ambiguous. CDR1 MNHNS and CDR2 SASEGT come from the germline V gene. V was clipped by 4 bases and J by 4 bases, with 4 bases between them. The CDR3 sequence is 11 residues long.

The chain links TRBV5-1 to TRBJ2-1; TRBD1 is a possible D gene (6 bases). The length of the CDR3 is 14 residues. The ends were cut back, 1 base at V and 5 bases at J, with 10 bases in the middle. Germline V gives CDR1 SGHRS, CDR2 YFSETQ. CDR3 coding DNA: TGCGCCAGCAGCTTGCAGGGGTCGAACAATGAGCAGTTCTTC. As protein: CASSLQGSNNEQFF.

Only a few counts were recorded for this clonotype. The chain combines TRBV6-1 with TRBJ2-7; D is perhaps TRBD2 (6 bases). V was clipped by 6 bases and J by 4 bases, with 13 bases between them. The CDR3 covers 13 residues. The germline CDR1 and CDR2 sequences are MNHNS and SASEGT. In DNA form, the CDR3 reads TGTGCCAGCAGGGGACGACTAGTTTACGAGCAGTACTTC. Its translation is CASRGRLVYEQYF.

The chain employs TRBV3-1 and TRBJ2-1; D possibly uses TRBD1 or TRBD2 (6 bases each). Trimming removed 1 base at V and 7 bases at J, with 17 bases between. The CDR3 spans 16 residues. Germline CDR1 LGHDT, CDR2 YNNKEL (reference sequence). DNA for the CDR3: TGTGCCAGCAGCCAAGGTCCCGGGGGCCCCAAGAATGAGCAGTTCTTC. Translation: CASSQGPGGPKNEQFF.

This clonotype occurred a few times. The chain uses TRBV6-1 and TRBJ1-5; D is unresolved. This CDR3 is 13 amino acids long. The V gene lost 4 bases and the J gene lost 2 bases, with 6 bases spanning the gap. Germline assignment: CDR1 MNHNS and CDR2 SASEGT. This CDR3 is CASSGTGNQPQHF. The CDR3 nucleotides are TGTGCCAGCAGTGGGACGGGCAATCAGCCCCAGCATTTT.

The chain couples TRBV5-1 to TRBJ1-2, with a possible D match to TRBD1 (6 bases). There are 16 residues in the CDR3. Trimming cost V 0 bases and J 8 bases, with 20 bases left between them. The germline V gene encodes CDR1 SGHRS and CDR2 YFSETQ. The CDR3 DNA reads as TGCGCCAGCAGCTTGGACCCGAGGAGATACAGGGAAGGCTACACCTTC. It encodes CASSLDPRRYREGYTF.

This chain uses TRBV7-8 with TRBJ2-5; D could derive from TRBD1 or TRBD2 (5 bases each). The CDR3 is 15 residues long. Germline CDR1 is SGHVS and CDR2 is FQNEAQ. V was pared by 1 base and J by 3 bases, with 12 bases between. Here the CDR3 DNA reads TGTGCCAGCAGCTTAGATGAGGGCAGGGAAGAGACCCAGTACTTC. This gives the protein CASSLDEGREETQYF.

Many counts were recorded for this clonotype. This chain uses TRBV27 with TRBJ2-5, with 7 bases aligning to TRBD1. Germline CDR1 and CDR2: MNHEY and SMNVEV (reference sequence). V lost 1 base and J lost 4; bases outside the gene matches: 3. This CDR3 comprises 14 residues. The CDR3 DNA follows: TGTGCCAGCAGTTTATTACAGGGGAGAGAGACCCAGTACTTC. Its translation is CASSLLQGRETQYF.

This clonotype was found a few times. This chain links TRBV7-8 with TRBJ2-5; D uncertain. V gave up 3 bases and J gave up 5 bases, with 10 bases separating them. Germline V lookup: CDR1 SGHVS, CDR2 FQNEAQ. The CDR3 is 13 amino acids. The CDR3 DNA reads TGTGCCAGCAGCTTCCGGAAGGAGGAGACCCAGTACTTC. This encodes CASSFRKEETQYF.

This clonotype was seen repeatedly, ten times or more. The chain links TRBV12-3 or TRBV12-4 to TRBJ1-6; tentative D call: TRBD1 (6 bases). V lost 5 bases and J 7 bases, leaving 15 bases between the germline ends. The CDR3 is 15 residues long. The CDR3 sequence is CASSPTGRRNSPLHF. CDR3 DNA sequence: TGTGCCAGCAGTCCCACAGGGAGAAGAAATTCACCCCTCCACTTT.

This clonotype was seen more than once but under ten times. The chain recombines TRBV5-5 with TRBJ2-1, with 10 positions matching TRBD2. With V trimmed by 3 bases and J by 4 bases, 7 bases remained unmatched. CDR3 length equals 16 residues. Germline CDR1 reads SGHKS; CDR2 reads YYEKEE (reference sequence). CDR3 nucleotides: TGTGCCAGCAGCTCGACACTAGCGGGGAATTACAATGAGCAGTTCTTC. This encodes CASSSTLAGNYNEQFF.

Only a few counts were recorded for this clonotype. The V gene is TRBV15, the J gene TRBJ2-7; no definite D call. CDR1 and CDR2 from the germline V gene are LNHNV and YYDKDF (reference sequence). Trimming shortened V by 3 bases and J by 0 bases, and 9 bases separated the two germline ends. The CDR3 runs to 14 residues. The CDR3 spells CATSRGVTSYEQYF. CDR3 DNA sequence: TGTGCCACCAGCAGGGGCGTTACCTCCTACGAGCAGTACTTC.

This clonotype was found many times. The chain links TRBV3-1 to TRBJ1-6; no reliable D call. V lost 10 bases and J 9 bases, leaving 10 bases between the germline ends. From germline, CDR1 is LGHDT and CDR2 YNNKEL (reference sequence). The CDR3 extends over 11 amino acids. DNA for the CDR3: TGTGCCACAACGGAGGGTTCACCCCTCCACTTT. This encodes CATTEGSPLHF.

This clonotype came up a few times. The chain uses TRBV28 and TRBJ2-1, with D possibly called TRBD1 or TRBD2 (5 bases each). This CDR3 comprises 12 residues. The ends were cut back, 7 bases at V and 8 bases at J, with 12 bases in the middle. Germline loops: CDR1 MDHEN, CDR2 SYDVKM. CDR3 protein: CASNGAGYEQFF. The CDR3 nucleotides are TGTGCCAGCAATGGGGCGGGTTATGAGCAGTTCTTC.